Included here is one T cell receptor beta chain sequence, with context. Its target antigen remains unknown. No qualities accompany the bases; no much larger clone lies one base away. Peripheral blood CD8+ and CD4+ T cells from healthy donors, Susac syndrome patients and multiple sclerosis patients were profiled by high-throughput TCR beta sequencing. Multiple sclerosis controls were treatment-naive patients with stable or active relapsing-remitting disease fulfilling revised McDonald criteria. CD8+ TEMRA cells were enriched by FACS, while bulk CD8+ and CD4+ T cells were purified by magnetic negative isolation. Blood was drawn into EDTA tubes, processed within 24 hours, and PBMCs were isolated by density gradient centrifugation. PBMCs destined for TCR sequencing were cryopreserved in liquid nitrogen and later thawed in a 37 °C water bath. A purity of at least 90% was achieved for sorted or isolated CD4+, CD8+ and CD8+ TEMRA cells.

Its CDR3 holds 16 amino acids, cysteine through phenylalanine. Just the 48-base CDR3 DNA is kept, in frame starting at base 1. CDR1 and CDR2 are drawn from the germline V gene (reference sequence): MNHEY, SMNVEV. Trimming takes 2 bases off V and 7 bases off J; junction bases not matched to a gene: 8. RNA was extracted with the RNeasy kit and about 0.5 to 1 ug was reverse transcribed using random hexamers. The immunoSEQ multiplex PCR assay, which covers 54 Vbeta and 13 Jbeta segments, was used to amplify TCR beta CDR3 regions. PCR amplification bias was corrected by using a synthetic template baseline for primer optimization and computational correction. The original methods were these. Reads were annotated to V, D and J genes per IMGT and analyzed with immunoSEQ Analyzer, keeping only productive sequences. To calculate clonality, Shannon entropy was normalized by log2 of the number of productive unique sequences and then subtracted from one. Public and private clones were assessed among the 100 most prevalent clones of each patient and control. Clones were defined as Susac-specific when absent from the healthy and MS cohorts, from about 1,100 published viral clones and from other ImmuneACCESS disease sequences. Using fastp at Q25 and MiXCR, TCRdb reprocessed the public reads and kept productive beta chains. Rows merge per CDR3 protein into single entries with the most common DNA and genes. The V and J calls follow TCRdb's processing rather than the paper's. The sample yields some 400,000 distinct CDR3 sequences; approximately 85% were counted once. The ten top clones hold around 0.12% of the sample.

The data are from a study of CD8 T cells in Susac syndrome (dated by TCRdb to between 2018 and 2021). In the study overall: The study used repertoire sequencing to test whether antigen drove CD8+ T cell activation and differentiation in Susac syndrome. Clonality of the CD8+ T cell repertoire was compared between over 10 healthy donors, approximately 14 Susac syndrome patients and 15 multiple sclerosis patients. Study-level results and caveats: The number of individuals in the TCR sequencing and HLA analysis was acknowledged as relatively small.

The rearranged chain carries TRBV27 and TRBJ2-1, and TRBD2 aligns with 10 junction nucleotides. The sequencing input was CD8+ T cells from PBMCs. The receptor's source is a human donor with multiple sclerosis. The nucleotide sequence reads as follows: TGTGCCAGCAGTTTACTTCTAGCGGGAGTAGGTAATGAGCAGTTCTTC. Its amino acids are CASSLLLAGVGNEQFF.